This record concerns one T cell receptor beta chain sequence. The germline V gene encodes CDR1 KGHSH and CDR2 LQKENI. V lost 1 base to trimming and J lost 0 bases; unmatched junction nucleotides: 9. This CDR3 region has 20 residues. Profiling relied on immunoSEQ multiplex PCR, and the TCRdb table lists in-frame clones only, not all of them. The table records fewer than 200,000 clones, around 88% of them present only once. This specimen belongs to a study of blood T cell repertoires in COVID-19. Study-level background: Material from acute and convalescent COVID-19 was sourced from the United States, Italy and Spain. PBMCs, B-cell-depleted T cells, or T cells were the source of the cDNA or gDNA that made up the material.

This chain links TRBV18 with TRBJ2-3; 14 bases match TRBD2. The TCR originated in a woman aged 50 to 60 in a cohort exposed to, infected with or recovered from COVID-19 (not recorded which). The material sequenced was PBMCs or T cells enriched from blood (not recorded which). CDR3 coding DNA: TGTGCCAGCTCACCACGCTCAGGACTAGCGGGAGGCTTGAGCACAGATACGCAGTATTTT. Its protein product is CASSPRSGLAGGLSTDTQYF.